The next 3 T cell receptor beta chains were all read from a single sample in a study of shared clonotypes between healthy human individuals. Sequencing used immunoSEQ multiplex PCR; TCRdb keeps in-frame clones, though not all of them. The sample lists 900,000 to 1,200,000 clones; about 84% were seen once. The specimen sequenced was memory CD4+ T cells from PBMCs. The subset: CD45RA-negative fraction. Every receptor here comes from a man aged 18 to 29 in good health. Some clones in this sample may be carry-over from other donors' samples.

V and J are TRBV6-5 and TRBJ2-1; TRBD2 agrees at 9 bases. CDR1 is MNHEY and CDR2 is SVGAGI in the germline V gene. Unmatched junction bases numbered 5, after V lost 3 bases and J lost 2 bases. The CDR3 is 16 residues long. The CDR3 sequence is CASSYRGGRAYNEQFF. Written as DNA, the CDR3 is TGTGCCAGCAGTTATCGGGGCGGGAGGGCCTACAATGAGCAGTTCTTC.

The sample holds many counts of this clone. The J gene is TRBJ1-4, the V gene TRBV4-2; 9 nucleotides agree with TRBD1. The germline V gene has CDR1 LGHNA and CDR2 YNFKEQ. V lost 4 bases to trimming and J lost 8 bases; unmatched junction nucleotides: 2. CDR3 size: 13 residues. The CDR3 nucleotides are TGTGCCAGCAGCCGGACAGGGGACGAAAAACTGTTTTTT. Protein sequence: CASSRTGDEKLFF.

The J gene is TRBJ2-1, the V gene TRBV6-1; tentative D call: TRBD2 (5 bases). CDR1 is MNHNS, CDR2 SASEGT, per germline. Trimming removed 10 bases at V and 9 bases at J, with 22 bases between. CDR3 length: 14 amino acids. CDR3 sequence reads: CATRKEGRGPEQFF. In nucleotides, the CDR3 is TGTGCCACCCGAAAAGAGGGCCGAGGACCTGAGCAGTTCTTC.